Sequencing of this TCR beta chain was carried out in a study of T cell repertoires in cytomegalovirus infection. The study's findings and limits: Predominance within the ex vivo response was attributable to HLA-C-restricted CMV-specific TCR beta clonotypes.

TCRdb passed the reads through MiXCR, listing each CDR3 protein once. This table holds under 350,000 distinct CDR3 sequences, under 25% found once. The ends were cut back, 6 bases at V and 6 bases at J, with 32 bases in the middle. Germline loops: CDR1 LNHNV, CDR2 YYDKDF (reference sequence). This CDR3 has 19 amino acids. A note on this clonotype: Its antigen is still unknown.

The J gene is TRBJ1-1, the V gene TRBV15; D ambiguous. Material: cultured PBMCs, obtained from culture after CMV antigen stimulation. This clonotype originated in a human donor in good health (CMV status not recorded). Some clones in this sample may be carry-over from other donors' samples. The chain's CDR3 is CATSLNPARAGSSGAEAFF. CDR3 coding DNA: TGTGCCACCAGTCTTAATCCGGCGAGGGCCGGATCCTCCGGCGCTGAAGCTTTCTTT.